The 26 T cell receptor beta chains presented below share a single source sample, sequenced in a study of shared clonotypes between healthy human individuals. The protocol was immunoSEQ multiplex PCR, while the TCRdb copy is restricted to in-frame clones and leaves out a portion. The repertoire consists of 780,000 or so clones, with just under 75% occurring once and the leading ten covering under 2%. Material for sequencing was memory CD4+ T cells sorted from blood. Subset denoted: CD45RA-negative fraction. The receptor set was obtained from a woman in her thirties in good health.

The chain has TRBV7-9 and TRBJ2-5; a possible D gene is TRBD2 (6 bases). V lost 4 bases, J lost 4 bases, and 13 bases lay in between. Germline V gene lookup returns CDR1 SEHNR and CDR2 FQNEAQ (reference sequence). This CDR3 contains 14 residues. This CDR3 is CASSYSGGLETQYF. The CDR3 region has the DNA TGTGCCAGCAGCTATAGCGGAGGCTTAGAGACCCAGTACTTC.

This clone showed up just once. The genes are TRBV28 and TRBJ2-3, with D hard to call. Looked up from germline, CDR1 is MDHEN and CDR2 is SYDVKM. The CDR3 extends over 14 amino acids. With 6 bases removed from V and 4 bases from J, the gap between germline ends came to 14 bases. The CDR3 DNA reads as TGTGCCAGCAGATTTATATCCCGCTCAGATACGCAGTATTTT. Translated: CASRFISRSDTQYF.

V usage is TRBV7-9 and J usage is TRBJ1-2, with D unresolved. This CDR3 has 12 residues. Trimming removed 3 bases at V and 4 bases at J, with 6 bases between. Germline V gives CDR1 SEHNR, CDR2 FQNEAQ (reference sequence). The CDR3 spells CASSFGLYGYTF. CDR3 in DNA: TGTGCCAGCAGCTTTGGGCTCTATGGCTACACCTTC.

The rearrangement joins TRBV6-4 to TRBJ1-2; D is uncertain. Germline lookup yields CDR1 MRHNA and CDR2 SNTAGT. V dropped 7 bases and J dropped 3 bases, with 18 bases sitting between them. The CDR3 runs 15 residues. CDR3 sequence (DNA): TGTGCCAGCAAGAGGGAGGACTGGGGAGACTATGGCTACACCTTC. This sequence encodes CASKREDWGDYGYTF.

The chain joins TRBV27 to TRBJ2-7; 9 nucleotides line up with TRBD1. CDR1 is MNHEY and CDR2 is SMNVEV in the germline V gene (reference sequence). The trim removed 5 bases at V and 6 bases at J, leaving 8 bases unmatched. The CDR3 length is 14 residues. This CDR3 reads CASSPRTGVGEQYF. The CDR3, as DNA: TGTGCCAGCAGTCCCCGGACAGGGGTGGGCGAGCAGTACTTC.

DNA of the CDR3: TGTGCCTGGAGCGCGAGCGGGAGGGCCCTCGGCGAGCAGTACTTC. This encodes CAWSASGRALGEQYF. The chain employs TRBV30 and TRBJ2-5; 10 bases are a match to TRBD2. The J call may be incorrect, as the DNA end agrees better with TRBJ2-7. The CDR3 is made up of 15 amino acids. The germline V gene encodes CDR1 GTSNPN and CDR2 SVGIG (reference sequence).

The chain joins TRBV20-1 to TRBJ1-1, with D perhaps matching TRBD1 (5 bases). Germline values: CDR1 DFQATT, CDR2 SNEGSKA (reference sequence). The V end lost 5 bases, the J end lost 6 bases, and 7 bases lay between the germline ends. The CDR3 has 10 amino acids. CDR3: CSAGDPEAFF. The CDR3 nucleotides read TGCAGTGCTGGGGACCCTGAAGCTTTCTTT.

For this clone: The sample has other DNA sequences that encode this CDR3 too. The V call is TRBV28, the J call TRBJ2-3; D gene unclear. V lost 5 bases and J lost 2, with 5 bases in between. The CDR3 runs 12 residues. Germline lookup yields CDR1 MDHEN and CDR2 SYDVKM. CDR3 sequence: CASSGSTDTQYF. The CDR3 DNA reads as TGTGCCAGCAGTGGATCCACAGATACGCAGTATTTT.

The rearrangement uses TRBV14 and TRBJ1-2; 11 positions match TRBD1. J gave up 5 bases and V 5 bases, and 13 bases lay outside the gene matches. This CDR3 contains 17 residues. Germline CDR1 is SGHDN and CDR2 is FVKESK. In nucleotides, the CDR3 is TGTGCCAGCAGCTACCGGACAGGGGGCTATTTCGAGTATGGCTACACCTTC. Protein product: CASSYRTGGYFEYGYTF.

The rearrangement joins TRBV19 to TRBJ2-7; unclear D gene. Trimming removed 3 bases at V and 0 bases at J, with 6 bases between. This CDR3 is built from 13 residues. Germline V gene sequence: CDR1 LNHDA, CDR2 SQIVND (reference sequence). CDR3 bases: TGTGCCAGTAGTATCGGCAGCTCCTACGAGCAGTACTTC. Its translation is CASSIGSSYEQYF.

In its sample, this clone was seen a few times. The gene calls are TRBV10-3 and TRBJ1-5, with 8 bases identical to TRBD1. Trimming cost V 5 bases and J 4 bases; bases outside gene matches: 1. CDR1 and CDR2 (germline): ENHRY, SYGVKD. The CDR3 has 13 residues. DNA for the CDR3: TGTGCCATCAGTCGGGACAGGAATCAGCCCCAGCATTTT. Protein product: CAISRDRNQPQHF.

This clone has a count of ten or more. The chain has TRBV9 and TRBJ1-2; D remains unclear. Germline V CDR1 and CDR2: SGDLS, YYNGEE. Trimming shortened V by 3 bases and J by 4 bases, and 25 bases separated the two germline ends. This CDR3 contains 18 residues. Here the CDR3 reads CASSDHDGDLAPLYGYTF. The CDR3 coding sequence is TGTGCCAGCAGCGACCACGACGGTGACCTTGCGCCACTCTATGGCTACACCTTC. The whole variable domain, filled in from reference TRBV9 and TRBJ1-2, reads DSGVTQTPKHLITATGQRVTLRCSPRSGDLSVYWYQQSLDQGLQFLIQYYNGEERAKGNILERFSAQQFPDLHSELNLSSLELGDSALYFCASSDHDGDLAPLYGYTFGSGTRLTVV.

This clone was seen only once. The chain is built from TRBV15 and TRBJ2-5, with 7 bases that match TRBD2. The CDR3 sequence is 14 residues long. CDR1 and CDR2 from the germline V gene are LNHNV and YYDKDF (reference sequence). The J segment lost 2 bases and the V segment lost 5 bases, leaving 5 bases of the junction unmatched. The CDR3 DNA is TGTGCCACCAGCTTCAATAGCGGGCAAGAGACCCAGTACTTC. Its translation: CATSFNSGQETQYF.

This clone was detected only once. The J gene is TRBJ2-7, the V gene TRBV25-1, with D possibly TRBD1 on 6 matching bases. CDR1 and CDR2 (germline): MGHDK, SYGVNS. The CDR3 totals 18 residues. Trimming pared 4 bases from V and 3 bases from J, leaving 25 bases between. This chain's CDR3 is CASSAETGALTLSYEQYF. CDR3 sequence (DNA): TGTGCCAGCAGTGCGGAGACAGGAGCACTTACCCTGAGCTACGAGCAGTACTTC.

The V call is TRBV15, the J call TRBJ2-1, with TRBD2 matching 7 bases. V was clipped by 8 bases and J by 7 bases; unmatched bases: 11. The CDR3 contains 14 residues. The germline CDR1 and CDR2 sequences are LNHNV and YYDKDF (reference sequence). CDR3: CATGSGRERNEQFF. DNA of the CDR3: TGTGCCACCGGATCCGGGCGGGAGCGTAATGAGCAGTTCTTC.

The rearrangement links TRBV29-1 to TRBJ1-2, with D perhaps TRBD1 (5 bases). V lost 1 base to trimming and J lost 4 bases, with 19 bases between them. Germline CDR1 reads SQVTM; CDR2 reads ANQGSEA. The CDR3 has 16 amino acids. The CDR3 bases are TGCAGCGTTGAAGGGGCCCACCGGGACCTACGCTATGGCTACACCTTC. Encoded protein: CSVEGAHRDLRYGYTF.

This sequence joins TRBV27 and TRBJ2-3, with a possible D match to TRBD1 (6 bases). V gave up 6 bases and J gave up 1 base, with 14 bases separating them. Looked up from germline, CDR1 is MNHEY and CDR2 is SMNVEV (reference sequence). The CDR3 is 15 amino acids. For the CDR3, the DNA is TGTGCCAGCAGAGTCGGGACACCCCGCACAGATACGCAGTATTTT. Its translation is CASRVGTPRTDTQYF.

The chain joins TRBV7-9 to TRBJ1-1; D is ambiguous. CDR3 length: 13 residues. From germline, CDR1 is SEHNR and CDR2 FQNEAQ (reference sequence). V dropped 1 base and J dropped 5 bases, with 8 bases sitting between them. CDR3 nucleotide sequence: TGTGCCAGCAGCTTAGTTATGGGTACTGAAGCTTTCTTT. This gives the protein CASSLVMGTEAFF. Looking up the rest from reference TRBV7-9 and TRBJ1-1 gives the full variable domain: DTGVSQNPRHKITKRGQNVTFRCDPISEHNRLYWYRQTLGQGPEFLTYFQNEAQLEKSRLLSDRFSAERPKGSFSTLEIQRTEQGDSAMYLCASSLVMGTEAFFGQGTRLTVV.

The genes are TRBV29-1 and TRBJ1-2, with a tentative D call TRBD1 (6 bases). The length of the CDR3 is 12 residues. Trimming shortened V by 4 bases and J by 0 bases, and 6 bases separated the two germline ends. In germline, CDR1 is SQVTM, CDR2 ANQGSEA. The DNA of the CDR3 is TGCAGCGTTGGGACAGCTAACTATGGCTACACCTTC. This codes for CSVGTANYGYTF. The full variable domain, rest sourced from reference TRBV29-1 and TRBJ1-2, is SAVISQKPSRDICQRGTSLTIQCQVDSQVTMMFWYRQQPGQSLTLIATANQGSEATYESGFVIDKFPISRPNLTFSTLTVSNMSPEDSSIYLCSVGTANYGYTFGSGTRLTVV.

Points on this clone: The same CDR3 arises from other DNA sequences in this sample as well. This sequence joins TRBV7-9 and TRBJ1-5; D gene ambiguous. CDR3 length equals 15 residues. Deletions cut 1 base from V and 1 base from J, with 8 bases between. The germline V gene encodes CDR1 SEHNR and CDR2 FQNEAQ (reference sequence). The CDR3 region is CASSLEGLSNQPQHF. The CDR3 nucleotides are TGTGCCAGCAGCTTAGAAGGGCTAAGCAATCAGCCCCAGCATTTT.

The V gene is TRBV28, the J gene TRBJ1-3; D not resolved. CDR1 is MDHEN and CDR2 is SYDVKM in the germline V gene. CDR3 length equals 15 residues. Trimming took off 1 base at V and 1 base at J, with 8 bases between the two ends. Here the CDR3 reads CASSLFLTSGNTIYF. The CDR3 coding sequence is TGTGCCAGCAGTTTATTCCTGACATCTGGAAACACCATATATTTT. Full variable domain (outside the CDR3, taken from reference TRBV28 and TRBJ1-3): DVKVTQSSRYLVKRTGEKVFLECVQDMDHENMFWYRQDPGLGLRLIYFSYDVKMKEKGDIPEGYSVSREKKERFSLILESASTNQTSMYLCASSLFLTSGNTIYFGEGSWLTVV.

The V call is TRBV7-2, the J call TRBJ2-5; D not certain. The CDR3 covers 15 residues. Trimming took off 4 bases at V and 3 bases at J, with 15 bases between the two ends. Germline V gives CDR1 SGHTA, CDR2 FQGNSA. The CDR3 is CASSSAVVSKETQYF. The CDR3 nucleotides are TGTGCCAGCAGCTCGGCGGTCGTCAGTAAAGAGACCCAGTACTTC.

The chain joins TRBV5-1 to TRBJ1-5, with 9 nucleotides matching TRBD1. This CDR3 contains 19 residues. V lost 0 bases, J lost 5 bases, and 15 bases stayed unmatched. Germline values: CDR1 SGHRS, CDR2 YFSETQ. CDR3 DNA sequence: TGCGCCAGCAGCTTGGAAAAAAAGTTCTGGGGACAGGGACATCAGCCCCAGCATTTT. The encoded protein is CASSLEKKFWGQGHQPQHF.

This sequence joins TRBV11-1 and TRBJ2-7; the D gene is possibly TRBD1 (6 bases). CDR1 is SGHAT, CDR2 FQDESV, per germline (reference sequence). This CDR3 is 17 amino acids long. V was pared by 4 bases and J by 6 bases, with 25 bases between. The CDR3 loop reads CASSSPGTRGSIREQYF. As DNA, the CDR3 is TGTGCCAGCAGCTCCCCCGGGACACGTGGGTCCATTCGCGAGCAGTACTTC. Full variable domain (missing parts from reference TRBV11-1 and TRBJ2-7): EAEVAQSPRYKITEKSQAVAFWCDPISGHATLYWYRQILGQGPELLVQFQDESVVDDSQLPKDRFSAERLKGVDSTLKIQPAELGDSAMYLCASSSPGTRGSIREQYFGPGTRLTVT.

V gene TRBV28 combines with J gene TRBJ2-1; D ambiguous. This CDR3 region has 15 residues. From germline, CDR1 is MDHEN and CDR2 SYDVKM. The ends were cut back, 2 bases at V and 0 bases at J, with 8 bases in the middle. CDR3 sequence (DNA): TGTGCCAGCAGTTTAGGACCAGACTCCTACAATGAGCAGTTCTTC. Protein: CASSLGPDSYNEQFF.

This clone has more than one count but fewer than ten. Other nucleotide sequences from this sample produce the same CDR3. The chain uses TRBV18 and TRBJ2-5; no firm D call. Germline V lookup: CDR1 KGHSH, CDR2 LQKENI. Trimming removed 3 bases at V and 5 bases at J, with 4 bases between. The CDR3 sequence is 11 residues long. The CDR3 loop reads CASSPGETQYF. CDR3 nucleotide sequence: TGTGCCAGCTCACCCGGGGAGACCCAGTACTTC.